This TCR beta chain emerged from a study of CD8+ T cells in alopecia areata. Study-level background: Patients in the study were on tofacitinib for 6 to 18 months, then off it for 6 months. Broader study findings: It was lesional scalp, especially alopecia totalis/universalis, that showed higher clonality than normal scalp. Many expanded lesional clones remained in scalp and blood on tofacitinib.

As regards this clone: Its antigen is currently unknown.

Treatment: oral pan-JAK inhibitor, 5-10 mg twice daily. The V gene's germline CDR1 is SEHNR and CDR2 FQNEAQ (reference sequence). V was shortened by 5 bases and J by 6 bases, with 11 bases between the two germline ends. The CDR3 length is 12 residues. Investigators isolated RNA and reverse transcribed it into cDNA to act as the sequencing template. Here immunoSEQ multiplex PCR was the method, and the copy in TCRdb shows in-frame clones only, minus some. The sample holds 70,000 or so clones; roughly 28% are singletons and the top ten take just under 15%. The clonotype comes from a human donor with alopecia areata. The rearrangement links TRBV7-9 to TRBJ2-7; D is perhaps TRBD1 or TRBD2 (6 bases each). The source material was CD8+ T cells sorted from blood, sampled at week 4, from a patient treated with tofacitinib. CDR3 in DNA: TGTGCCAGCAGCGGGGGGCGCTTCGAGCAGTACTTC. Protein product: CASSGGRFEQYF.